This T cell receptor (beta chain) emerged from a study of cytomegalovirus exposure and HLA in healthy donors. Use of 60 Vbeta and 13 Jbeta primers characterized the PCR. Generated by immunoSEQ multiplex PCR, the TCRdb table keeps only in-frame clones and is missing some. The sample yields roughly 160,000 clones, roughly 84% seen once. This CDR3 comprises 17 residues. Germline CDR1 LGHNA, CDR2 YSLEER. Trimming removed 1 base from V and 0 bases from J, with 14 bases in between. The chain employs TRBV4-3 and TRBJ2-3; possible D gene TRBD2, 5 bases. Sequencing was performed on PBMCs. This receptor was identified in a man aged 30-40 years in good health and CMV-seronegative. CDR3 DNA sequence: TGCGCCAGCAGCCAAGTAGAAGGGCGGGCTAGCACAGATACGCAGTATTTT. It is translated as CASSQVEGRASTDTQYF.